The 21 T cell receptor beta chains below were found in one sample sequenced in a study of spatial heterogeneity in lung cancer. Time point specified: blood at routine non-recurrence follow-up after resection. TCRdb ran MiXCR on the 5' RACE reads and lists one entry per CDR3 protein. The table records approximately 93,000 distinct CDR3 sequences, approximately 19% of them present only once. Sequenced material: PBMCs, taken at follow-up. The receptors come from a male donor with early-stage non-small cell lung cancer.

This chain links TRBV5-1 with TRBJ2-5, with D possibly matching TRBD2 (6 bases). CDR1 is SGHRS and CDR2 is YFSETQ in the germline V gene. CDR3 length equals 16 residues. The V and J ends lost 5 bases and 2 bases respectively, with 19 bases between them. The CDR3 loop is CASRVGDSKAQETQYF. In DNA, the CDR3 is TGCGCCAGCAGAGTGGGGGACTCCAAAGCGCAAGAGACCCAGTACTTC. The full variable domain, with the rest looked up from reference TRBV5-1 and TRBJ2-5, is KAGVTQTPRYLIKTRGQQVTLSCSPISGHRSVSWYQQTPGQGLQFLFEYFSETQRNKGNFPGRFSGRQFSNSRSEMNVSTLELGDSALYLCASRVGDSKAQETQYFGPGTRLLVL.

The chain is built from TRBV7-2 and TRBJ2-1; no clear D. Deletions cut 5 bases from V and 8 bases from J, with 13 bases between. The germline V gene encodes CDR1 SGHTA and CDR2 FQGNSA. The CDR3 length is 13 residues. The CDR3, as DNA: TGTGCCAGCAGCCCGAGGCCAACGGATGAGCAGTTCTTC. Protein: CASSPRPTDEQFF.

The chain joins TRBV10-1 to TRBJ2-3, with 13 nucleotides matching TRBD2. The V segment lost 5 bases and the J segment 6 bases; nucleotides outside the gene matches: 5. This CDR3 contains 15 residues. CDR1 and CDR2 from the germline V gene are WNHNN and SYGVQD (reference sequence). The CDR3 sequence: CASSPGLAGRDTQYF. The CDR3 coding sequence is TGCGCCAGCAGTCCGGGACTAGCGGGGAGGGATACGCAGTATTTT.

This clonotype showed up just a few times. The chain is built from TRBV7-3 and TRBJ2-7; D unresolved. CDR1 and CDR2 from the germline V gene are SGHTA and FQGTGA. CDR3 size: 13 residues. The V and J ends lost 4 bases and 6 bases respectively, with 13 bases between them. The CDR3 nucleotides are TGTGCCAGCAGCTCCACGGAAGTTTCCGAGCAGTACTTC. It yields the protein CASSSTEVSEQYF.

CDR3 sequence: CASSLAGGLDTQYF. CDR3 nucleotide sequence: TGTGCCAGCAGCTTGGCCGGGGGCCTCGATACGCAGTATTTT. The chain is built from TRBV5-4 and TRBJ2-3; D may be TRBD1 or TRBD2 (6 bases each). This CDR3 is 14 amino acids long. Trimming removed 0 bases from V and 6 bases from J, with 11 bases in between. Germline V CDR1 and CDR2: SGHNT, YYREEE (reference sequence).

This clonotype appeared a few times. The chain links TRBV4-2 to TRBJ1-2; 9 nucleotides match TRBD1. CDR3 length: 16 amino acids. After removal of 3 bases from V and 7 bases from J, the junction contained 12 bases not matched to a gene. The germline V gene encodes CDR1 LGHNA and CDR2 YNFKEQ. CDR3 in DNA: TGTGCCAGCAGCCAGGCCACAGGGGGCAGTGTTGTTGGCTACACCTTC. Its protein product is CASSQATGGSVVGYTF.

This chain links TRBV6-1 with TRBJ2-5, with D perhaps being TRBD1 or TRBD2 (5 bases each). CDR3 size: 15 residues. The V and J ends lost 5 bases and 5 bases respectively, with 18 bases between them. Looked up from germline, CDR1 is MNHNS and CDR2 is SASEGT. CDR3 loop: CASSIPGRGVETQYF. Here the CDR3 DNA reads TGTGCCAGCAGTATACCAGGGCGAGGGGTGGAGACCCAGTACTTC.

The chain has TRBV4-1 and TRBJ1-6; D is unclear. The length of the CDR3 is 16 residues. Trimming removed 4 bases from V and 7 bases from J, with 17 bases in between. Germline V gene lookup returns CDR1 MGHRA and CDR2 YSYEKL. The CDR3 DNA reads TGCGCCAGCAGCCTCTCCCCGGGCCTGGAGAATTCACCCCTCCACTTT. It is translated as CASSLSPGLENSPLHF.

The rearrangement joins TRBV2 to TRBJ1-2; perhaps TRBD1 as D (5 bases). This CDR3 is 12 amino acids long. Germline V gives CDR1 SNHLY, CDR2 FYNNEI. Trimming left V 8 bases short and J 4 bases short, with 11 bases between. The CDR3: CASLWGSYGYTF. DNA of the CDR3: TGTGCCAGCCTTTGGGGCTCCTATGGCTACACCTTC.

This clonotype has a count of ten or more. The chain is built from TRBV15 and TRBJ2-1; a weak D match, TRBD1 (5 bases). The CDR3 extends over 15 amino acids. Germline CDR1 LNHNV, CDR2 YYDKDF (reference sequence). The V end was cut by 0 bases, the J end by 5 bases, with 11 bases between. The CDR3 DNA is TGTGCCACCAGCAGAGATACGACAGCTAACAATGAGCAGTTCTTC. It yields the protein CATSRDTTANNEQFF.

This clonotype came up a few times. CDR3 loop: CASSRGQGAGQPQHF. The CDR3 DNA reads TGTGCCAGCAGCCGGGGACAGGGGGCAGGTCAGCCCCAGCATTTT. The gene calls are TRBV6-5 and TRBJ1-5; 12 bases fit TRBD1. CDR3 length: 15 residues. Germline trimming cut 6 bases from V and 6 bases from J; bases unmatched to any gene: 6. The germline V gene encodes CDR1 MNHEY and CDR2 SVGAGI.

This clonotype showed up just a few times. The chain uses TRBV12-3 or TRBV12-4 and TRBJ1-1; D perhaps matches TRBD1 (6 bases). V was pared by 6 bases and J by 0 bases, with 17 bases between. The CDR3 totals 16 residues. CDR3 sequence (DNA): TGTGCCAGCAGCTCACAGGGAGGGGACATGAACACTGAAGCTTTCTTT. It is translated as CASSSQGGDMNTEAFF.

By frequency in the sample, this clonotype is large. The V call is TRBV7-9, the J call TRBJ2-5; 9 positions agree with TRBD2. Germline CDR1 and CDR2: SEHNR and FQNEAQ (reference sequence). V trimming: 4 bases; J trimming: 1 base; junction bases outside the gene matches: 10. The length of the CDR3 is 17 residues. CDR3 loop: CASSYRLAVGLQETQYF. DNA for the CDR3: TGTGCCAGCAGCTACCGACTAGCGGTGGGGCTCCAAGAGACCCAGTACTTC.

This chain connects TRBV19 to TRBJ2-1, with 7 positions matching TRBD1. V gave up 7 bases and J gave up 0 bases; unmatched junction bases: 6. From germline, CDR1 is LNHDA and CDR2 SQIVND (reference sequence). There are 15 residues in the CDR3. The CDR3 protein is CASTPTGNSYNEQFF. CDR3 DNA: TGTGCCAGTACCCCGACAGGGAACTCCTACAATGAGCAGTTCTTC.

The CDR3 loop reads CSASEDPTYTQYF. For the CDR3, the DNA is TGCAGTGCTAGTGAGGATCCTACTTATACGCAGTATTTT. The V gene is TRBV20-1, the J gene TRBJ2-3; no definite D call. V lost 3 bases to trimming and J lost 7 bases, with 14 bases between them. CDR1 and CDR2 (germline): DFQATT, SNEGSKA (reference sequence). The CDR3 totals 13 residues.

The gene calls are TRBV24-1 and TRBJ2-1; D is perhaps TRBD2 (6 bases). V lost 4 bases to trimming and J lost 2 bases, with 11 bases between them. From germline, CDR1 is KGHDR and CDR2 SFDVKD. The CDR3 spans 15 residues. CDR3 sequence: CATSERGLTYNEQFF. The CDR3 DNA sequence: TGTGCCACCAGTGAGAGGGGACTCACCTACAATGAGCAGTTCTTC.

This clonotype was detected a few times. The V call is TRBV3-1, the J call TRBJ2-1, with TRBD2 matching over 12 bases. Losses at the gene ends were 4 bases for V and 5 bases for J; bases not matched to a gene: 6. CDR3 size: 16 residues. From germline, CDR1 is LGHDT and CDR2 YNNKEL (reference sequence). As DNA, the CDR3 is TGTGCCAGCAGCCCCTCCGGACTAGCGGGAAACAATGAGCAGTTCTTC. Translation gives CASSPSGLAGNNEQFF.

V gene TRBV6-1 combines with J gene TRBJ2-7, with 7 positions matching TRBD1. Trimming cost V 7 bases and J 3 bases; bases outside gene matches: 12. CDR1 MNHNS and CDR2 SASEGT come from the germline V gene. The CDR3 covers 15 residues. This chain's CDR3 is CASTQSTGSYYEQYV. DNA for the CDR3: TGTGCCAGCACCCAATCGACAGGGTCCTACTACGAGCAGTACGTC.

This clonotype came up a few times. This chain joins TRBV7-9 and TRBJ1-6; D remains unclear. The CDR3 spans 15 residues. Trimming pared 2 bases from V and 9 bases from J, leaving 14 bases between. Germline CDR1 is SEHNR and CDR2 is FQNEAQ (reference sequence). CDR3 nucleotides: TGTGCCAGCAGCTTATCTGGACGGGGAACTTCACCCCTCCACTTT. Translating gives CASSLSGRGTSPLHF.

V gene TRBV12-3 or TRBV12-4 combines with J gene TRBJ1-1; D is ambiguous. The CDR3 is 15 residues long. V shed 4 bases and J shed 2 bases, with 14 bases lying between them. CDR3 bases: TGTGCCAGCAGTTCACAGACGCGCAGAAACACTGAAGCTTTCTTT. This sequence encodes CASSSQTRRNTEAFF.

The rearrangement uses TRBV29-1 and TRBJ2-7, with D possibly being TRBD1 (6 bases). The CDR3 contains 13 residues. V gave up 6 bases and J gave up 2 bases, with 14 bases separating them. Germline values: CDR1 SQVTM, CDR2 ANQGSEA. In nucleotides, the CDR3 is TGCAGCGTAAAGACAGGTGCCACCTACGAGCAGTACTTC. It encodes CSVKTGATYEQYF.